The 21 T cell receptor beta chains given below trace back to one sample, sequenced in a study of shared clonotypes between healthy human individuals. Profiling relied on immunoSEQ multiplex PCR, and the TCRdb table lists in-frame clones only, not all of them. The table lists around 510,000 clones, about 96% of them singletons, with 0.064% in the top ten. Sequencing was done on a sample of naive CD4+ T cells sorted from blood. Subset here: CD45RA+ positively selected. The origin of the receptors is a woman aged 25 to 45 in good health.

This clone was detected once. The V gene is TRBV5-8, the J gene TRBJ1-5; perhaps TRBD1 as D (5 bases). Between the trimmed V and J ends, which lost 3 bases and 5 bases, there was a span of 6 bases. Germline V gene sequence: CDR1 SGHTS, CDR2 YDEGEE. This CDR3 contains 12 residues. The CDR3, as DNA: TGTGCCAGCAGCTGGGGGGATCAGCCCCAGCATTTT. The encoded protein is CASSWGDQPQHF.

DNA of the CDR3: TGTGCCAGCAGGGCAGGGGGCCTCGGAGGGCCCCAGCATTTT. Protein: CASRAGGLGGPQHF. This chain joins TRBV28 and TRBJ1-5, with TRBD1 matching over 8 bases. The CDR3 totals 14 residues. Germline trimming cut 6 bases from V and 9 bases from J; bases unmatched to any gene: 10. The germline V gene encodes CDR1 MDHEN and CDR2 SYDVKM.

This chain's CDR3 is CASSLWGSTGYTF. CDR3 nucleotides: TGTGCCAGCAGTTTGTGGGGGTCTACTGGCTACACCTTC. The V and J genes are TRBV6-5 and TRBJ1-2; possible D gene TRBD1, 5 bases. The germline V gene has CDR1 MNHEY and CDR2 SVGAGI. Trimming removed 4 bases from V and 7 bases from J, with 13 bases in between. This CDR3 comprises 13 residues.

The CDR3: CASSGIWGRTTGELFF. As DNA, the CDR3 is TGTGCCAGCAGCGGCATATGGGGGCGAACCACCGGGGAGCTGTTTTTT. The V call is TRBV7-9, the J call TRBJ2-2, with D perhaps TRBD1 (6 bases). V dropped 5 bases and J dropped 4 bases, with 17 bases sitting between them. This CDR3 has 16 residues. CDR1 SEHNR and CDR2 FQNEAQ come from the germline V gene (reference sequence).

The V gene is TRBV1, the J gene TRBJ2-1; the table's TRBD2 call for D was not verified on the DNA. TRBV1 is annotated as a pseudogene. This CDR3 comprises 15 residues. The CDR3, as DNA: TGCACCAGCAGCTGGACTAGCGGGAGTGTTAATGAGCAGTTCTTC. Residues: CTSSWTSGSVNEQFF.

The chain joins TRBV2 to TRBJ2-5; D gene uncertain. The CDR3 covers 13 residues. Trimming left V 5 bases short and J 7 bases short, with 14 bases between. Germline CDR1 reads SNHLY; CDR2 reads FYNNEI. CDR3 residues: CASSPAWDGTQYF. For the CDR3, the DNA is TGTGCCAGCAGTCCCGCCTGGGATGGGACCCAGTACTTC.

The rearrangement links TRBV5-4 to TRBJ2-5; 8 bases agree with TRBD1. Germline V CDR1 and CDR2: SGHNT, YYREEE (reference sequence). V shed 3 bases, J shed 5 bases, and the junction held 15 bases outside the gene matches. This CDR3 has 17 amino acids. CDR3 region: CASSWRVTGGLGETQYF. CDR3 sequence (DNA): TGTGCCAGCAGCTGGAGGGTCACAGGGGGGTTAGGGGAGACCCAGTACTTC.

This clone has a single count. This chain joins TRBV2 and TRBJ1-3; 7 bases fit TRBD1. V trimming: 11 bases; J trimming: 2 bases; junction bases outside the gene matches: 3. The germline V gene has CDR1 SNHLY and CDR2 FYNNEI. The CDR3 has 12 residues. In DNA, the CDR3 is TGTGCCTTAGGGACAGCTGGAAACACCATATATTTT. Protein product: CALGTAGNTIYF. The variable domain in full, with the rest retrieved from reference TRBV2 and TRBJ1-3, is EPEVTQTPSHQVTQMGQEVILRCVPISNHLYFYWYRQILGQKVEFLVSFYNNEISEKSEIFDDQFSVERPDGSNFTLKIRSTKLEDSAMYFCALGTAGNTIYFGEGSWLTVV.

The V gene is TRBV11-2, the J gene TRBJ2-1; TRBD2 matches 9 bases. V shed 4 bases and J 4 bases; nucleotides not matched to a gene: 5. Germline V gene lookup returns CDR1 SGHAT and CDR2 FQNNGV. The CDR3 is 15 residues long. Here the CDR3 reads CASSSGTSRYNEQFF. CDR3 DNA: TGTGCCAGCAGCTCCGGGACTAGCAGATACAATGAGCAGTTCTTC.

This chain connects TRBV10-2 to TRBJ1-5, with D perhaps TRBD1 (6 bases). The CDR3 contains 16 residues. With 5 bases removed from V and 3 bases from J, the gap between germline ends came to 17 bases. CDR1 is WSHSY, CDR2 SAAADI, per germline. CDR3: CASSQNRDRVNQPQHF. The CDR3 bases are TGCGCCAGCAGTCAAAACAGGGATCGGGTCAATCAGCCCCAGCATTTT.

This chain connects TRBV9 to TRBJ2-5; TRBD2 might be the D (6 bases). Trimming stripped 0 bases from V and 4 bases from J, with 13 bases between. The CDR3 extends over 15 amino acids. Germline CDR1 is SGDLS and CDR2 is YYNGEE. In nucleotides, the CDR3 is TGTGCCAGCAGCGTAGGGGAGGAGGGAGGAGAGACCCAGTACTTC. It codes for CASSVGEEGGETQYF.

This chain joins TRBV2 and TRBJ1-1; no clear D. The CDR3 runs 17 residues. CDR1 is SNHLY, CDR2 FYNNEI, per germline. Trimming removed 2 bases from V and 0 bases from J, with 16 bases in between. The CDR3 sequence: CASSEYTSGSLNTEAFF. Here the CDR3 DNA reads TGTGCCAGCAGTGAATATACGAGTGGATCACTGAACACTGAAGCTTTCTTT.

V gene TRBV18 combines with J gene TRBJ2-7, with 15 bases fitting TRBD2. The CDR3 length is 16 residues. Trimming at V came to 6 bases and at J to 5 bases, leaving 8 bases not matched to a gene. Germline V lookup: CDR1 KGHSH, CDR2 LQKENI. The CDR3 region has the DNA TGTGCCAGCTCCGGGGGACTAGCGGGAGGTCAGGACGAGCAGTACTTC. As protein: CASSGGLAGGQDEQYF.

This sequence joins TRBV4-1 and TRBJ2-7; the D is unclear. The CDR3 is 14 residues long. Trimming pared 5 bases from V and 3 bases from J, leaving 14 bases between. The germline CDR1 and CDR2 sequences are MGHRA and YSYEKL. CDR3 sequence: CASSWRLQHYEQYF. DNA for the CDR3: TGCGCCAGCAGCTGGAGATTGCAACACTACGAGCAGTACTTC.

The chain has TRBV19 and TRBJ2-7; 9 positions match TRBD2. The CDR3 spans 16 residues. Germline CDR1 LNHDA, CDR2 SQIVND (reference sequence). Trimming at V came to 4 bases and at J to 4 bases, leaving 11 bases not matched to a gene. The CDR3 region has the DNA TGTGCCAGTAGTAATTTAGGCGGGAGGGCCATTTACGAGCAGTACTTC. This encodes CASSNLGGRAIYEQYF.

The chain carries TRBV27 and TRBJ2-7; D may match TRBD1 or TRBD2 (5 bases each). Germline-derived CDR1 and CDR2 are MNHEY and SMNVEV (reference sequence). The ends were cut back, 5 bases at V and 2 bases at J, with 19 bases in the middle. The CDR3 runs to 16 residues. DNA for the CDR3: TGTGCCAGCAGTACACAAGACGGGGACGGGGCCTACGAGCAGTACTTC. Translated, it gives CASSTQDGDGAYEQYF.

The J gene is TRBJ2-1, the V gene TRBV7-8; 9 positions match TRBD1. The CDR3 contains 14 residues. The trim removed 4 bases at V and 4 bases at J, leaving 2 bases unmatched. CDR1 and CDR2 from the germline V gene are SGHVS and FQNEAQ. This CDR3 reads CASSSGTGYNEQFF. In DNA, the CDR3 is TGTGCCAGCAGCTCCGGGACAGGGTACAATGAGCAGTTCTTC. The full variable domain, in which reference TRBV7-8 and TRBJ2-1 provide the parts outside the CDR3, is GAGVSQSPRYKVAKRGQDVALRCDPISGHVSLFWYQQALGQGPEFLTYFQNEAQLDKSGLPSDRFFAERPEGSVSTLKIQRTQQEDSAVYLCASSSGTGYNEQFFGPGTRLTVL.

The CDR3 loop reads CASSPVSSGTSYEQYF. CDR3 DNA sequence: TGTGCCAGCTCACCCGTTTCTAGCGGTACCTCCTACGAGCAGTACTTC. The chain recombines TRBV18 with TRBJ2-7, with TRBD2 matching 7 bases. The V and J ends lost 3 bases and 0 bases, in that order; junction bases with no gene match: 8. This CDR3 has 16 residues. Per the germline V gene, CDR1 is KGHSH and CDR2 is LQKENI.

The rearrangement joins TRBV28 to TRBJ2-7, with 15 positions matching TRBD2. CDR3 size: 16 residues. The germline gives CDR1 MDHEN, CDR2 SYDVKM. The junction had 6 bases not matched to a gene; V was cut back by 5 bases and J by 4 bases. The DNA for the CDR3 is TGTGCCAGCAGTCCAATGGGACTAGCGGGAGGTTACGAGCAGTACTTC. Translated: CASSPMGLAGGYEQYF.

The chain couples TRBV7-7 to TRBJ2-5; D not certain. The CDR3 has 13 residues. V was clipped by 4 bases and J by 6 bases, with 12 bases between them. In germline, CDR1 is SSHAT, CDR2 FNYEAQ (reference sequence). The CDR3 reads CASSSTGRQTQYF. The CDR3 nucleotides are TGTGCCAGCAGCTCGACCGGCCGGCAGACCCAGTACTTC.

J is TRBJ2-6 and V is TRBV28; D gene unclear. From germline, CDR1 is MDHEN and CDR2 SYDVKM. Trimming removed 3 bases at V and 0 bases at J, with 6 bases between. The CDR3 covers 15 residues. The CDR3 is CASSFEFSGANVLTF. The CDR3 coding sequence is TGTGCCAGCAGTTTTGAATTCTCTGGGGCCAACGTCCTGACTTTC. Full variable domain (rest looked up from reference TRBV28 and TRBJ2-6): DVKVTQSSRYLVKRTGEKVFLECVQDMDHENMFWYRQDPGLGLRLIYFSYDVKMKEKGDIPEGYSVSREKKERFSLILESASTNQTSMYLCASSFEFSGANVLTFGAGSRLTVL.